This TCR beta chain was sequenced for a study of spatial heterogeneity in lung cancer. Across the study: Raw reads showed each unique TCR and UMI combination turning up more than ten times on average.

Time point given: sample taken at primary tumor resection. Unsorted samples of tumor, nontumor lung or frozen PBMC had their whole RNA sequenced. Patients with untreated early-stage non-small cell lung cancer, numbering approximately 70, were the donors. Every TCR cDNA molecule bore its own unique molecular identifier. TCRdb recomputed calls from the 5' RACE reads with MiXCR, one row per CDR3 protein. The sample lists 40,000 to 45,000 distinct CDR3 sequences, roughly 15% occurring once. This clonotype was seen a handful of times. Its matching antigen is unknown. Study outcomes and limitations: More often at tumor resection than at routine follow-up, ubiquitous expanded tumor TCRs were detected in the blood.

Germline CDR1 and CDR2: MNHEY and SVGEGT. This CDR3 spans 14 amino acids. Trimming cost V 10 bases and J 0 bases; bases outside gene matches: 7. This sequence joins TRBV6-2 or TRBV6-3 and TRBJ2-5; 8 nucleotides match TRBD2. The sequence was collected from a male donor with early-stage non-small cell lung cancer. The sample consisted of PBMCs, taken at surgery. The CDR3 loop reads CATEERGNQETQYF. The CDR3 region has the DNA TGTGCCACCGAGGAGCGGGGGAACCAAGAGACCCAGTACTTC.